This T cell receptor (beta chain) was observed in a study of blood T cell repertoires in COVID-19 (dated by TCRdb to the early 2020s). General notes on the study: Collaborator samples came from the United States, Italy and Spain and covered acute and convalescent phases of COVID-19. Where HLA class I and class II types were available, the types were taken from metadata supplied by the sample provider, not from assay-based typing. Deeply sampled blood TCRbeta repertoires from subjects exposed to, actively infected with, or recovered from COVID-19 were included in the dataset. Samples were obtained from the ongoing ImmuneRACE study (first 160 participants) and from about 1,300 subjects provided by 6 global collaborators. A freely available public database, intended as a resource for researchers studying the immune response to SARS-CoV-2, is where the repertoires were released. The prospective study material was composed of cDNA or gDNA derived from T cells, B-cell-depleted T cells, or PBMCs. A de-identified subject ID, COVID-19 status, age in years and sex were almost always included in the sample metadata.

Enrolling through a virtual design, the prospective study's participants ranged in age from roughly 18 to 89 years and lived across some 23 United States geographic areas. In the prospective study, cohorts were assigned on the basis of participant-reported clinical history obtained from a screening survey and a study questionnaire. Recovered participants in ImmuneRACE Cohort 3 were defined by two consecutive negative NP/OP PCR tests, clearance by a healthcare professional, or resolution of symptoms. Each participant in the prospective study had whole blood, serum and a nasopharyngeal or oropharyngeal swab collected by mobile phlebotomists. Prospective study participants could optionally give additional blood draws and questionnaires over an approximately two-month period. Before DNA extraction, blood samples from the prospective study were shipped at room temperature or frozen. About this clone itself: What this receptor recognizes is not known. Per-base qualities were not stored, and no clone one base away is much larger.

The immunoSEQ Assay, a bias-controlled multiplex PCR, was used to amplify TCRbeta CDR3 regions from genomic DNA. The original methods were these. The number of nucleated cells in each sample was estimated from the amplification of reference gene primers within the assay. To quantify the absolute abundance of each unique TCRbeta CDR3 rearrangement, sequence reads were collapsed and filtered. Productive Simpson clonality was computed per sample as the square root of Simpson's diversity index over productive rearrangements. Sourced from immuneACCESS, this table was stored by TCRdb with only in-frame sequences that have V and J called. A share of the clones is absent; for the studies checked, an unresolved V gene accounts for under half, and the remainder has no known explanation. Clone size and the V and J calls come from that table; the DNA yielded D and trimming. This sample has roughly 400,000 clones in its table, and 85% to 90% of those were observed once. 1.5% to 2% of the sample is held by the ten biggest clonotypes.

On the study overall, not on this receptor specifically: The amount of clinical and demographic metadata varied by source and participant and was provided uncurated.

From the germline V gene, CDR1 is SGHRS and CDR2 is YFSETQ. The CDR3 goes from the cysteine to the phenylalanine over 15 residues. Left in the record is the CDR3 DNA by itself, 45 bases read in frame from the first base. Unmatched junction bases come to 11, with V trimmed by 3 bases and J by 9 bases. The receptor was derived from a woman between 25 and 40 years old who had recovered from COVID-19. Source material: PBMCs or T cells enriched from blood (not recorded which). Recombination joined TRBV5-1 with TRBJ2-5; 10 bases in between match TRBD2. Here is the DNA: TGCGCCAGCAGCTCTTTAGCGGGAGGTATCCAGGCCCAGTACTTC. Translated, it reads CASSSLAGGIQAQYF.